This T cell receptor beta chain was identified during a study of T cells in tuberculosis. Study-level background: CD1B tetramers identified T cells specific for mycobacterial lipid GMM. Findings and limits, study-wide: T cells binding CD1B-GMM tetramer weakly possibly escaped the sort.

After thawing and overnight rest, PBMC were stained with GMM-loaded CD1B tetramer, viability dye and anti-CD3 for sorting. CD1B tetramers were loaded with Rhodococcus equi-derived C32 glucose monomycolate. CD14-expressing monocytes were removed from PBMC before cryopreservation and sorting. The CDR3 length is 16 residues. Per the germline V gene, CDR1 is SGHVS and CDR2 is FQNEAQ. The V segment lost 3 bases and the J segment 9 bases; nucleotides outside the gene matches: 8. Here immunoSEQ multiplex PCR was the method, and the copy in TCRdb shows in-frame clones only, minus some. The sample lists 70,000 to 95,000 clones; approximately 91% were seen once.

The sequenced sample consisted of CD1b-GMM tetramer-negative cells sorted from PBMCs. The receptor was derived from an adult woman with latent tuberculosis. The rearrangement joins TRBV7-8 to TRBJ1-6, with 10 positions matching TRBD1. CDR3 region: CASSFSPGQGTSPLHF. In DNA, the CDR3 is TGTGCCAGCAGCTTCAGCCCGGGACAGGGGACTTCACCCCTCCACTTT. The full variable domain, its missing parts supplied by reference TRBV7-8 and TRBJ1-6, is GAGVSQSPRYKVAKRGQDVALRCDPISGHVSLFWYQQALGQGPEFLTYFQNEAQLDKSGLPSDRFFAERPEGSVSTLKIQRTQQEDSAVYLCASSFSPGQGTSPLHFGNGTRLTVT.